The clone carrying this T cell receptor beta chain has a single count. The data derive from a study of blood T cell repertoires in COVID-19. The repertoire was sequenced with immunoSEQ multiplex PCR; TCRdb's copy has only in-frame clones and lacks some. In the table there are hundreds of thousands of clones, 83% of which are singletons. Trimming removed 7 bases at V and 8 bases at J, with 18 bases between. In germline, CDR1 is MNHEY, CDR2 SVGAGI. This CDR3 is built from 14 residues. The sequenced sample consisted of peripheral blood. This TCR derives from a woman aged 45-59 years who had recovered from COVID-19. The chain carries TRBV6-5 and TRBJ1-5; weak D call: TRBD1 (6 bases). In DNA form, the CDR3 reads TGTGCCAGCACGCTCGGGGGGGGGCGCGAGCCCCAGCATTTT. It specifies CASTLGGGREPQHF.